This record covers a single T cell receptor (beta chain). No antigen is known for it. Production of TCR cDNA was by 5'RACE template switching, which also added a universal primer site and UMIs. MiXCR was run by TCRdb on the 5' RACE reads, yielding one entry per CDR3 protein. The sample records over 110,000 distinct CDR3 sequences, 7.7% being singletons. Germline lookup yields CDR1 KGHSH and CDR2 LQKENI. The CDR3 covers 15 residues. Between the trimmed V and J ends, which lost 1 base and 0 bases, there was a span of 10 bases. The data were obtained in a study of T cells after yellow fever vaccination. Study information: The fractions with low cell numbers were processed using SMART-Seq v4 Ultra Low Input. Study-wide points: A large majority of primary-vaccination clones showed up again after the booster (about 96% CD4, approximately 90% CD8). Repertoires obtained by FACS sorting could include abundant clonotypes that entered as contaminants from the bulk population.

The sample consisted of CD4+ T cells sorted from PBMCs, taken 5 days after the yellow fever booster vaccination. This TCR derives from a man in his thirties or forties who received the YFV17D yellow fever vaccine. The chain uses TRBV18 and TRBJ2-7; D is perhaps TRBD2 (6 bases). The CDR3 spells CASSPRGGVSYEQYF. CDR3 DNA: TGTGCCAGCTCACCACGTGGCGGGGTCTCCTACGAGCAGTACTTC.